A single sample is the source of the 21 T cell receptor beta chains below, sequenced in a study of PD-L1 blockade in urothelial cancer. TCRdb's copy holds only in-frame clones and misses some; the assay was immunoSEQ multiplex PCR. Of about 43,000 clones in the sample, about 91% were seen once. This sample comprised PBMCs, obtained around atezolizumab (anti-PD-L1) treatment. The receptors here all came from a man aged 80 or over with urothelial cancer.

This chain connects TRBV6-5 to TRBJ2-2; tentative D call: TRBD1 (5 bases). There are 15 residues in the CDR3. Germline loops: CDR1 MNHEY, CDR2 SVGAGI. V was trimmed by 2 bases and J by 5 bases, leaving 12 bases between them. The CDR3 loop reads CASSYQPRATGELFF. CDR3 bases: TGTGCCAGCAGTTACCAGCCCAGGGCAACCGGGGAGCTGTTTTTT.

DNA of the CDR3: TGTGCCAGCAGTTTCACCGGGACAGGGGTCCGGAACACCGGGGAGCTGTTTTTT. It translates to CASSFTGTGVRNTGELFF. The chain uses TRBV28 and TRBJ2-2; 10 bases are a match to TRBD1. V dropped 3 bases and J dropped 1; count of bases not matched to a gene: 8. Germline assignment: CDR1 MDHEN and CDR2 SYDVKM. The CDR3 runs 18 residues.

The chain is built from TRBV5-4 and TRBJ2-3; 16 nucleotides align to TRBD2. The junction had 4 bases not matched to a gene; V was cut back by 1 base and J by 2 bases. CDR3 size: 18 residues. Per germline, CDR1 SGHNT and CDR2 YYREEE (reference sequence). The CDR3 reads CASSLPGLAGGPTDTQYF. The CDR3 DNA sequence: TGTGCCAGCAGCTTGCCGGGACTAGCGGGAGGGCCCACAGATACGCAGTATTTT.

The chain links TRBV25-1 to TRBJ2-1; the D gene is possibly TRBD2 (6 bases). Germline-derived CDR1 and CDR2 are MGHDK and SYGVNS. Trimming left V 6 bases short and J 7 bases short, with 16 bases between. This CDR3 is built from 14 residues. CDR3 protein: CASRTRAGGNEQFF. The DNA of the CDR3 is TGTGCCAGCAGGACTAGGGCCGGAGGAAATGAGCAGTTCTTC.

The CDR3 loop reads CASSLQQGNTIYF. In DNA form, the CDR3 reads TGTGCCAGCAGCCTCCAACAGGGAAACACCATATATTTT. This chain joins TRBV9 and TRBJ1-3, with D unresolved. This CDR3 comprises 13 residues. The V end lost 4 bases, the J end lost 4 bases, and 9 bases lay between the germline ends. Germline V gene data show CDR1 as SGDLS and CDR2 as YYNGEE.

The chain couples TRBV29-1 to TRBJ1-1; D gene uncertain. This CDR3 is 13 amino acids long. In germline, CDR1 is SQVTM, CDR2 ANQGSEA. Deletions cut 4 bases from V and 1 base from J, with 10 bases between. CDR3 region: CSVVRLENTEAFF. In nucleotides, the CDR3 is TGCAGCGTTGTGAGATTAGAGAACACTGAAGCTTTCTTT.

A remark on this clone: The germline gene is not matched at one end of the junction; a read error may be the cause. Here the CDR3 DNA reads TGTGCCGGCAGTGCCACAGACAGGGACGGCTACACCTTC. Its protein product is CAGSATDRDGYTF. The chain carries TRBV27 and TRBJ1-2, with 7 positions matching TRBD1. Germline V lookup: CDR1 MNHEY, CDR2 SMNVEV (reference sequence). CDR3 length: 13 residues.

This clone appeared a single time. V gene TRBV11-2 combines with J gene TRBJ2-5; 9 bases are a match to TRBD1. The germline V gene encodes CDR1 SGHAT and CDR2 FQNNGV. J gave up 1 base and V 7 bases, and 7 bases lay outside the gene matches. The CDR3 spans 15 residues. Written as DNA, the CDR3 is TGTGCCAGCACCTCCAGGGACAGGGCCCAAGAGACCCAGTACTTC. Translation gives CASTSRDRAQETQYF. The full variable domain, rest sourced from reference TRBV11-2 and TRBJ2-5, is EAGVAQSPRYKIIEKRQSVAFWCNPISGHATLYWYQQILGQGPKLLIQFQNNGVVDDSQLPKDRFSAERLKGVDSTLKIQPAKLEDSAVYLCASTSRDRAQETQYFGPGTRLLVL.

This clone has only one observation. V is TRBV27 and J is TRBJ1-2; 11 positions agree with TRBD1. The CDR3 has 19 residues. J gave up 0 bases and V 2 bases, and 11 bases lay outside the gene matches. From germline, CDR1 is MNHEY and CDR2 SMNVEV (reference sequence). The CDR3 DNA is TGTGCCAGCAGTTTAGCGATCGCCGGGACAGGGGGTACTAACTATGGCTACACCTTC. It is translated as CASSLAIAGTGGTNYGYTF.

This clone came up a few times. The J gene is TRBJ2-4, the V gene TRBV7-2; the D gene is possibly TRBD1 (6 bases). Germline-derived CDR1 and CDR2 are SGHTA and FQGNSA. Trimming shortened V by 5 bases and J by 10 bases, and 12 bases separated the two germline ends. The CDR3 runs 12 residues. The DNA for the CDR3 is TGTGCCAGCAGCCAAATACAGGGTATTCAGTACTTC. It yields the protein CASSQIQGIQYF. Based on the CDR3 plus reference TRBV7-2 and TRBJ2-4, the full variable domain is GAGVSQSPSNKVTEKGKDVELRCDPISGHTALYWYRQSLGQGLEFLIYFQGNSAPDKSGLPSDRFSAERTGGSVSTLTIQRTQQEDSAVYLCASSQIQGIQYFGAGTRLSVL.

The chain uses TRBV5-1 and TRBJ2-2, with D possibly matching TRBD2 (6 bases). V lost 2 bases, J lost 3 bases, and 11 bases lay in between. Germline CDR1 is SGHRS and CDR2 is YFSETQ. This CDR3 has 15 amino acids. The CDR3 loop is CASSLEGGHTGELFF. CDR3 bases: TGCGCCAGCAGCTTAGAGGGAGGTCACACCGGGGAGCTGTTTTTT.

This chain joins TRBV6-1 and TRBJ2-3, with TRBD1 matching over 9 bases. V lost 6 bases and J lost 3; bases outside the gene matches: 7. The CDR3 totals 15 residues. Germline values: CDR1 MNHNS, CDR2 SASEGT. The CDR3 region is CASSRGQGITDTQYF. The CDR3 DNA reads TGTGCCAGCAGCAGGGGACAGGGTATAACAGATACGCAGTATTTT.

This chain links TRBV18 with TRBJ2-3, with TRBD2 matching over 8 bases. The length of the CDR3 is 14 residues. The V gene end was trimmed by 3 bases and the J gene end by 6 bases; junction bases not matched to a gene: 5. Germline V CDR1 and CDR2: KGHSH, LQKENI. CDR3 bases: TGTGCCAGCTCACCCCGGGAGGGCCGGGATACGCAGTATTTT. Encoded protein: CASSPREGRDTQYF.

This clone was seen once. CDR3: CASSDPGQGNTGELFF. The CDR3 DNA is TGTGCCAGTAGTGATCCGGGACAGGGGAACACCGGGGAGCTGTTTTTT. This sequence joins TRBV19 and TRBJ2-2; TRBD1 agrees at 9 bases. Per germline, CDR1 LNHDA and CDR2 SQIVND (reference sequence). V lost 5 bases and J lost 1; bases outside the gene matches: 5. The CDR3 runs 16 residues.

The chain carries TRBV2 and TRBJ2-6; D is uncertain. CDR3 length: 13 amino acids. Germline V gene lookup returns CDR1 SNHLY and CDR2 FYNNEI. The V gene lost 7 bases and the J gene lost 1 base, with 5 bases spanning the gap. The CDR3 region has the DNA TGTGCCAGCACCACATCTGGGGCCAACGTCCTGACTTTC. Protein product: CASTTSGANVLTF.

The CDR3 region is CASVPRGRSYEQYF. The CDR3 coding sequence is TGTGCCAGCGTCCCCCGGGGGAGATCCTACGAGCAGTACTTC. This sequence joins TRBV28 and TRBJ2-5, with D possibly being TRBD2 (6 bases). The J call may be mistaken, given a closer DNA end match to TRBJ2-7. The CDR3 sequence is 14 residues long. Germline assignment: CDR1 MDHEN and CDR2 SYDVKM.

The chain recombines TRBV30 with TRBJ2-1; TRBD1 matches at 10 bases. Losses at the gene ends were 2 bases for V and 7 bases for J; bases not matched to a gene: 8. The CDR3 consists of 15 residues. From germline, CDR1 is GTSNPN and CDR2 SVGIG (reference sequence). CDR3 residues: CAWSLGTGVSNEQFF. CDR3 nucleotide sequence: TGTGCCTGGAGTCTCGGGACAGGGGTGTCAAATGAGCAGTTCTTC.

The chain recombines TRBV27 with TRBJ1-2, with 8 nucleotides matching TRBD1. The CDR3 length is 14 residues. J lost 4 bases, V lost 6 bases, and 7 bases had no gene match. Germline values: CDR1 MNHEY, CDR2 SMNVEV (reference sequence). Written as DNA, the CDR3 is TGTGCCAGCAGCAAACAGGGGGGACCCTATGGCTACACCTTC. This encodes CASSKQGGPYGYTF.

This clone was seen only a few times. The chain uses TRBV30 and TRBJ2-1; TRBD2 matches 10 bases. The CDR3 consists of 16 residues. Per the germline V gene, CDR1 is GTSNPN and CDR2 is SVGIG (reference sequence). J gave up 6 bases and V 0 bases, and 8 bases lay outside the gene matches. CDR3 nucleotides: TGTGCCTGGAGTGTACATCTAGCGGGAGTAGGCAATGAGCAGTTCTTC. Translation: CAWSVHLAGVGNEQFF.

The CDR3 DNA reads TGTGCCAGCAGTTACTCGGTCGGGATCACCGGGGAGCTGTTTTTT. This translates into CASSYSVGITGELFF. J is TRBJ2-2 and V is TRBV6-5, with D possibly TRBD2 on 5 matching bases. Germline CDR1 reads MNHEY; CDR2 reads SVGAGI. The CDR3 sequence is 15 residues long. V shed 0 bases and J shed 4 bases, with 9 bases lying between them.

V gene TRBV6-1 combines with J gene TRBJ1-2; unclear D gene. Germline CDR1 reads MNHNS; CDR2 reads SASEGT. The germline V and J ends were trimmed by 2 bases and 1 base, with 5 bases remaining between them. The CDR3 sequence is 13 residues long. The CDR3 sequence is CASSEFFNYGYTF. CDR3 sequence (DNA): TGTGCCAGCAGTGAATTCTTTAACTATGGCTACACCTTC.